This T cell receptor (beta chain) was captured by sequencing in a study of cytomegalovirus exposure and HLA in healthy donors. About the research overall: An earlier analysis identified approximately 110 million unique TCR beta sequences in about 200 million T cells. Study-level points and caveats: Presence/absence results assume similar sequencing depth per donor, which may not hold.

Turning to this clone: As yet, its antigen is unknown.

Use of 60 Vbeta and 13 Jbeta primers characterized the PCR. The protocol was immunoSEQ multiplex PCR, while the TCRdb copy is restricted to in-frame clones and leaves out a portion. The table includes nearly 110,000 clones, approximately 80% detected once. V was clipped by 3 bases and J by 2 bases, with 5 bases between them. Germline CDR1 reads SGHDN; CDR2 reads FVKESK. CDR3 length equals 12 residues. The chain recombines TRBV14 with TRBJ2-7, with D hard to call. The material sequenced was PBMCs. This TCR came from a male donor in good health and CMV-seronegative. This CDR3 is CASSHLTYEQYF. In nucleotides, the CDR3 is TGTGCCAGCAGCCACCTTACCTACGAGCAGTACTTC.